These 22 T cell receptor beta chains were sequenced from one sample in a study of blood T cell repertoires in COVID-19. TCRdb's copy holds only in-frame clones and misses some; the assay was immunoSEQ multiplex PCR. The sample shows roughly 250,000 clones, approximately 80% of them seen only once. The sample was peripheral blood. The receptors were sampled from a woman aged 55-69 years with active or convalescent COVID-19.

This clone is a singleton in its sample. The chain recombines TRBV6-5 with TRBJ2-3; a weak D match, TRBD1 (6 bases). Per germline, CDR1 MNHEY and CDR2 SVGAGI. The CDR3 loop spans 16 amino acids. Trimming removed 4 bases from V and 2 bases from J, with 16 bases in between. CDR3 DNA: TGTGCCAGCAGTTTATCCTGGACAGTGGTCACAGATACGCAGTATTTT. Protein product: CASSLSWTVVTDTQYF.

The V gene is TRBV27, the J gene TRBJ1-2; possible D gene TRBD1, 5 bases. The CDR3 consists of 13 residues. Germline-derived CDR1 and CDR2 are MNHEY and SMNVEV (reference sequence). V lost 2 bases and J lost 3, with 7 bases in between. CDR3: CASSLGGDYGYTF. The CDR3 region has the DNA TGTGCCAGCAGTTTAGGGGGGGACTATGGCTACACCTTC.

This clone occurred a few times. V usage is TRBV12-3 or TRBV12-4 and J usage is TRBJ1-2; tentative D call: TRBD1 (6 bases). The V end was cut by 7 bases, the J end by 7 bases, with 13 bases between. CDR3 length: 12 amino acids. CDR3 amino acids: CASNREGSGYTF. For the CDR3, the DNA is TGTGCCAGCAACAGGGAAGGGAGTGGCTACACCTTC.

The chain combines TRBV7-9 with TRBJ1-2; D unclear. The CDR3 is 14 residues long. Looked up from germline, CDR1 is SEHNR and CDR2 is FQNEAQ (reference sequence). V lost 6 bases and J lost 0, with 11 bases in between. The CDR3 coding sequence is TGTGCCAGCAGTTCCCCCGGGTCTAACTATGGCTACACCTTC. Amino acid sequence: CASSSPGSNYGYTF.

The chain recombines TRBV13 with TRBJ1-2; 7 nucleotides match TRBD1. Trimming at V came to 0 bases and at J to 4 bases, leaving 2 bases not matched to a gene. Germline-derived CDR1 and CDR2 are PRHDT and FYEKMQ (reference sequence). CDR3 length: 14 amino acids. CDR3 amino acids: CASSLGGQTYGYTF. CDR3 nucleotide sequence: TGTGCCAGCAGCTTAGGGGGACAGACCTATGGCTACACCTTC.

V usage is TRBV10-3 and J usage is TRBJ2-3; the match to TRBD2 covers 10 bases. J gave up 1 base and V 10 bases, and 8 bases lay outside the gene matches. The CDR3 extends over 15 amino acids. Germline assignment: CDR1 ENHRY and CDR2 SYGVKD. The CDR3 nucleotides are TGTGCCAGCACAATTACTAGCGGGGGCACAGATACGCAGTATTTT. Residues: CASTITSGGTDTQYF.

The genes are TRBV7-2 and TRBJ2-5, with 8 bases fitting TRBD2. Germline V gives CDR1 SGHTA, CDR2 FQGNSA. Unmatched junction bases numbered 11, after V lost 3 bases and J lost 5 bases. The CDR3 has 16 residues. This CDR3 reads CASSLGRGASQETQYF. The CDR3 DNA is TGTGCCAGCAGCTTGGGGCGGGGGGCCTCGCAGGAGACCCAGTACTTC.

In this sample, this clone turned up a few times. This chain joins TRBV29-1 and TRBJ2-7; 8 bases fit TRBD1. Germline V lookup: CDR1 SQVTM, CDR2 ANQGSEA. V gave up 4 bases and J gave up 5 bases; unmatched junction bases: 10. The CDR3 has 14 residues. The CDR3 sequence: CSVAMTGVGDEQYF. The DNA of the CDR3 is TGCAGCGTTGCAATGACAGGGGTAGGAGACGAGCAGTACTTC.

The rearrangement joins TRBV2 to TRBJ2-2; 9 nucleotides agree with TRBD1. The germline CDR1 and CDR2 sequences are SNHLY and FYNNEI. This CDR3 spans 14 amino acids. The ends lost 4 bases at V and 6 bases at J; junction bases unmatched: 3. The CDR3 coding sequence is TGTGCCAGCAGTGGACAGGGGGTTCCCGGGGAGCTGTTTTTT. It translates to CASSGQGVPGELFF.

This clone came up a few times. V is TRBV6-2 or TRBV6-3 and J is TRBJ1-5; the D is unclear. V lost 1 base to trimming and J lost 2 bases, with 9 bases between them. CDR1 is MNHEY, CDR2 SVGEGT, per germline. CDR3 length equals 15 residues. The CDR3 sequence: CASSYLGLGNQPQHF. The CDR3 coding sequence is TGTGCCAGCAGTTACTTGGGCCTCGGCAATCAGCCCCAGCATTTT.

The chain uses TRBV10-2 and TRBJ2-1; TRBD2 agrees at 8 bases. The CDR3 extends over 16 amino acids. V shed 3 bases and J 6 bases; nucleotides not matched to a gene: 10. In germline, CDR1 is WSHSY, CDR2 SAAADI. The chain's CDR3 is CASSDPTGLVVNEQFF. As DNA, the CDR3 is TGCGCCAGCAGTGACCCTACGGGACTAGTGGTCAATGAGCAGTTCTTC.

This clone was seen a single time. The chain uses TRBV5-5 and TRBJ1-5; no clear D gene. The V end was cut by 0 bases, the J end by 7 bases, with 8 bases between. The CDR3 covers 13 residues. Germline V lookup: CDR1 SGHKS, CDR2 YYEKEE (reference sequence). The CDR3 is CASSLGGRQPQHF. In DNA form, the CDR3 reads TGTGCCAGCAGCTTGGGAGGGAGGCAGCCCCAGCATTTT. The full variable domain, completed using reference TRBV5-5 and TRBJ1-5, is DAGVTQSPTHLIKTRGQQVTLRCSPISGHKSVSWYQQVLGQGPQFIFQYYEKEERGRGNFPDRFSARQFPNYSSELNVNALLLGDSALYLCASSLGGRQPQHFGDGTRLSIL.

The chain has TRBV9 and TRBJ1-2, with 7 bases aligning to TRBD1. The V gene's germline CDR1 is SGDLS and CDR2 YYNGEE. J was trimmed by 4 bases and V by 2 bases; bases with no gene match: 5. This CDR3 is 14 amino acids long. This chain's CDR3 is CASSVTGVTYGYTF. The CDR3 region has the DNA TGTGCCAGCAGCGTTACAGGGGTTACCTATGGCTACACCTTC.

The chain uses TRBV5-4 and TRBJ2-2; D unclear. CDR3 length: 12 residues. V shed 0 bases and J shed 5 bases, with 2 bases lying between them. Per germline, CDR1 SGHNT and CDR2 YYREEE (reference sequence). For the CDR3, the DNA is TGTGCCAGCAGCTTGGCTACCGGGGAGCTGTTTTTT. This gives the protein CASSLATGELFF.

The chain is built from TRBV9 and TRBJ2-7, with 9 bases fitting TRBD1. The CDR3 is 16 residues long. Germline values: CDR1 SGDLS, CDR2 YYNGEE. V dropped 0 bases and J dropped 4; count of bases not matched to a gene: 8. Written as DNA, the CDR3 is TGTGCCAGCAGCGTAGCTACTACGGGACAGGGTTACGAGCAGTACTTC. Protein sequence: CASSVATTGQGYEQYF.

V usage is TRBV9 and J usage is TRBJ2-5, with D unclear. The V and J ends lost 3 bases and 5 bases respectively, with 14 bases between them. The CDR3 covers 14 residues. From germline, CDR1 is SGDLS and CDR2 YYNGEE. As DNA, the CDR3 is TGTGCCAGCAGCGCTCCCCACTCGAGGGAGACCCAGTACTTC. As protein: CASSAPHSRETQYF.

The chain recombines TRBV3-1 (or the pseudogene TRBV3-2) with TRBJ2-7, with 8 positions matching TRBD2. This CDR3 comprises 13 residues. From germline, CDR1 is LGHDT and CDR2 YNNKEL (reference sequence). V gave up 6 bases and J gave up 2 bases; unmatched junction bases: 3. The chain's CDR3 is CASRSGLAYEQYF. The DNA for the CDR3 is TGTGCCAGCAGATCGGGACTAGCCTACGAGCAGTACTTC.

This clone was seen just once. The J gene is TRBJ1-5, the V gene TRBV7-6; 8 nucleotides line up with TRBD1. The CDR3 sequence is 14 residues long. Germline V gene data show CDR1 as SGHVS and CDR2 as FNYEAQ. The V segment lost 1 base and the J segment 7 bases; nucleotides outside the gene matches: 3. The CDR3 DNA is TGTGCCAGCAGCTTAGAGACAGGGGACCAGCCCCAGCATTTT. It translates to CASSLETGDQPQHF.

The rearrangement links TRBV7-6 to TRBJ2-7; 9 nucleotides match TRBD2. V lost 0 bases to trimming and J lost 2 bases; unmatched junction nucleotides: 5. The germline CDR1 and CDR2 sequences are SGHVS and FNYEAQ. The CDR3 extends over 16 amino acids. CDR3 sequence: CASSLAASGGTYEQYF. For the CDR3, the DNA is TGTGCCAGCAGCTTAGCTGCCAGCGGGGGGACCTACGAGCAGTACTTC.

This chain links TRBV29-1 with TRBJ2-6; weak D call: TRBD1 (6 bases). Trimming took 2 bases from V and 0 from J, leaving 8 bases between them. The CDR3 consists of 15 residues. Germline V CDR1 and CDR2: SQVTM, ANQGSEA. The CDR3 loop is CSVERTDSGANVLTF. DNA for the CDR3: TGCAGCGTTGAAAGGACAGACTCTGGGGCCAACGTCCTGACTTTC.

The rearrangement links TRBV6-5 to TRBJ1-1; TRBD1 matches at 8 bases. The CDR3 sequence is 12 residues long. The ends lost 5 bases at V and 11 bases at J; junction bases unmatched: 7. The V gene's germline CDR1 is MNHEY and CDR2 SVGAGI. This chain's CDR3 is CASSRGQGRAFF. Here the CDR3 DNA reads TGTGCCAGCAGTCGTGGACAGGGCCGGGCTTTCTTT.

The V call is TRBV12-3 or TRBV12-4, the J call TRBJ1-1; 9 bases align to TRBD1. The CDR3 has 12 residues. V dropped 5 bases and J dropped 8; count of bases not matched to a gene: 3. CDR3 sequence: CASSNRGREAFF. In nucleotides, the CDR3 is TGTGCCAGCAGTAACAGGGGGCGCGAAGCTTTCTTT.